This T cell receptor beta chain was identified during a study of T-cell memory formation after mild COVID-19. Study at large: Clusters were largely donor specific. Overall study results and limits: Among contracting clones, CD4+ were mainly CM/EM and CD8+ enriched in EMRA. Whether second-wave clones peaking at day 37 were SARS-CoV-2 specific went unconfirmed.

With regard to this clonotype: Its antigen is undetermined.

This CDR3 contains 16 residues. Between the trimmed V and J ends, which lost 4 bases and 0 bases, there was a span of 15 bases. From germline, CDR1 is SGHRS and CDR2 YFSETQ. 5'RACE with constant-segment primers built TCRalpha and TCRbeta cDNA libraries with UMIs. TCRdb passed the 5' RACE reads through MiXCR, listing each CDR3 protein once. The data show a few hundred thousand distinct CDR3 sequences, roughly 8% seen once. The sequenced sample consisted of PBMCs or a T cell subset sorted from them (not recorded which). The source is a man between 18 and 35 years old who had mild COVID-19 (a few samples of this study predate the infection). Cell type and time point are not known. The V gene is TRBV5-1, the J gene TRBJ2-3; D unresolved. For the CDR3, the DNA is TGCGCCAGCAGCACGGTGAAGTCTTCTAGCACAGATACGCAGTATTTT. Residues: CASSTVKSSSTDTQYF.